The rows below give T cell receptor beta chains drawn from one sample of a study of radiotherapy plus CTLA-4 blockade in lung cancer. Repertoires were generated with immunoSEQ multiplex PCR, while TCRdb's copy carries only in-frame clones and drops some. The sample lists tens of thousands of clones, almost 65% occurring once. The starting material was peripheral blood, obtained from a patient treated with radiotherapy plus ipilimumab. The receptors shown here come from a human donor with non-small cell lung cancer who had a partial response to radiotherapy plus ipilimumab. Both conserved end residues are part of each CDR3. A D gene is named only where the DNA matches it firmly. Clone size is stated in some rows and not others, as once, few, many or a class when expanded.

V gene	J gene	D gene	clone size	CDR3 protein	CDR3 DNA
TRBV10-3	TRBJ2-2	NA	NA	CAISAVQGLDTGELFF	TGTGCCATCAGTGCGGTACAGGGTTTAGACACCGGGGAGCTGTTTTTT
TRBV11-2	TRBJ1-5	NA	NA	CASSLGPGGPWGQPQHF	TGTGCCAGCAGCTTAGGTCCGGGAGGCCCCTGGGGTCAGCCCCAGCATTTT
TRBV15	TRBJ1-1	NA	NA	CATSRDRGGNTEAFF	TGTGCCACCAGCAGAGATAGGGGCGGGAACACTGAAGCTTTCTTT
TRBV5-4	TRBJ1-1	NA	NA	CASSLRDTDTEAFF	TGTGCCAGCAGCTTACGGGACACCGACACTGAAGCTTTCTTT
TRBV19	TRBJ2-5	TRBD1	NA	CASSLGDSSRETQYF	TGTGCCAGTAGTCTAGGGGACAGTTCAAGAGAGACCCAGTACTTC
TRBV2	TRBJ2-2	NA	NA	CASSSTVEVTGELFF	TGTGCCAGCAGTTCGACGGTGGAGGTCACCGGGGAGCTGTTTTTT
TRBV18	TRBJ1-1	NA	NA	CASSPKARDTEAFF	TGTGCCAGCTCACCCAAGGCCAGGGATACTGAAGCTTTCTTT
TRBV5-4	TRBJ1-2	NA	few	CASSLEGRGWYGYTF	TGTGCCAGCAGCTTGGAGGGCAGGGGTTGGTATGGCTACACCTTC
TRBV27	TRBJ2-6	NA	NA	CASLPRGTFSSGANVLTF	TGTGCCAGCTTACCCAGGGGGACTTTTTCCTCTGGGGCCAACGTCCTGACTTTC
TRBV19	TRBJ2-1	TRBD2	NA	CASSLRGGLDEQFF	TGTGCCAGTAGTCTCCGGGGGGGGTTGGATGAGCAGTTCTTC
TRBV6-1	TRBJ1-2	NA	NA	CASRATENYGYTF	TGTGCCAGCAGGGCGACAGAAAACTATGGCTACACCTTC
TRBV7-2	TRBJ2-1	TRBD1	NA	CASQAPGQGYNEQFF	TGTGCCAGCCAGGCTCCGGGACAGGGTTACAATGAGCAGTTCTTC
TRBV6-1	TRBJ2-5	TRBD1	NA	CASSEGTGPQETQYF	TGTGCCAGCAGTGAAGGGACAGGGCCCCAAGAGACCCAGTACTTC
TRBV30	TRBJ1-5	NA	NA	CAWSPETTGFQPQHF	TGTGCCTGGAGTCCCGAAACTACAGGTTTCCAGCCCCAGCATTTT
TRBV4-3	TRBJ1-6	TRBD1	NA	CASSQDWGQGRSPLHF	TGCGCCAGCAGCCAAGATTGGGGACAGGGAAGATCACCCCTCCACTTT
TRBV5-1	TRBJ2-7	NA	NA	CASSLGRGSYEQYF	TGCGCCAGCAGCTTGGGCAGGGGCTCCTACGAGCAGTACTTC
TRBV9	TRBJ1-4	NA	NA	CASSPHPGSIEKLFF	TGTGCCAGCAGCCCCCACCCCGGGAGCATTGAAAAACTGTTTTTT
TRBV7-8	TRBJ2-1	TRBD2	NA	CASSPRSGTSGGYNEQFF	TGTGCCAGCAGCCCCCGGTCCGGGACTAGCGGGGGTTACAATGAGCAGTTCTTC
TRBV7-6	TRBJ2-1	NA	NA	CASSPRPSYSYNEQFF	TGTGCCAGCAGCCCCAGGCCCTCATACTCCTACAATGAGCAGTTCTTC
TRBV13	TRBJ2-1	TRBD2	NA	CASNSRKREASSYNEQFF	TGTGCCAGCAACTCACGAAAGCGGGAGGCCTCCTCCTACAATGAGCAGTTCTTC
TRBV6-4	TRBJ1-1	NA	NA	CASRLVAGNTEAFF	TGTGCCAGCAGGCTCGTAGCTGGGAACACTGAAGCTTTCTTT
TRBV6-1	TRBJ2-7	TRBD1	NA	CASNPTGASYEQYF	TGTGCCAGCAATCCAACAGGGGCGTCCTACGAGCAGTACTTC
TRBV5-1	TRBJ2-2	NA	NA	CASSFAVLGGDTGELFF	TGCGCCAGCAGCTTTGCCGTACTCGGGGGAGACACCGGGGAGCTGTTTTTT
TRBV5-8	TRBJ1-2	TRBD1	few	CASSLKISGQGSLSYGYTF	TGTGCCAGCAGCTTGAAAATTTCAGGACAGGGGTCCCTATCATATGGCTACACCTTC
TRBV11-2	TRBJ1-1	NA	NA	CASSFGNPEQAFF	TGTGCCAGCAGCTTCGGGAATCCGGAGCAGGCTTTCTTT
TRBV6-1	TRBJ1-1	TRBD1	NA	CASSDRQGVEAFF	TGTGCCAGCAGTGATAGACAGGGCGTTGAAGCTTTCTTT
TRBV5-1	TRBJ2-7	TRBD1	NA	CASRGTGSSEQYF	TGCGCCAGCAGGGGGACAGGGTCTTCCGAGCAGTACTTC
TRBV4-2	TRBJ2-3	NA	once	CASSLGGSGTDTQYF	TGTGCCAGCAGCCTAGGAGGCAGCGGCACAGATACGCAGTATTTT
TRBV11-2	TRBJ1-4	NA	once	CASSLGNRVREKLFF	TGTGCCAGCAGCTTAGGGAACAGGGTGAGGGAAAAACTGTTTTTT
TRBV6-6	TRBJ1-1	NA	NA	CASSYLGTLDTEAFF	TGTGCCAGCAGTTACTTGGGCACCCTTGACACTGAAGCTTTCTTT
TRBV6-1	TRBJ1-1	NA	NA	CASSDGLKAFF	TGTGCCAGCAGTGACGGACTGAAAGCTTTCTTT